The clone carrying this TCR beta chain has just one count. Each participant's cohort was designated according to participant-reported clinical history. This entry belongs to a study of blood T cell repertoires in COVID-19. Study at large: COVID-19 samples from acute and convalescent phases originated in the United States, Italy and Spain.

Methods used by the authors: Estimates of nucleated cell counts were drawn from the amplification of reference gene primers. Clones were sequenced by immunoSEQ multiplex PCR, and TCRdb holds only the in-frame ones, with some missing. Clonal size and the V and J genes are those of that table, whereas D and trimming came from the DNA. The table records some 380,000 clones, 88% of them present only once. The sequenced sample consisted of PBMCs or T cells enriched from blood (not recorded which). The source is a woman in her 40s with acute COVID-19.

Here the CDR3 reads CASSPTAGGTDTQYF. The DNA for the CDR3 is TGCGCCAGCAGCCCCACAGCGGGGGGGACAGATACGCAGTATTTT. The chain recombines TRBV5-1 with TRBJ2-3; TRBD2 matches at 10 bases. J lost 3 bases, V lost 4 bases, and 5 bases had no gene match. Germline V gives CDR1 SGHRS, CDR2 YFSETQ. This CDR3 is built from 15 residues.